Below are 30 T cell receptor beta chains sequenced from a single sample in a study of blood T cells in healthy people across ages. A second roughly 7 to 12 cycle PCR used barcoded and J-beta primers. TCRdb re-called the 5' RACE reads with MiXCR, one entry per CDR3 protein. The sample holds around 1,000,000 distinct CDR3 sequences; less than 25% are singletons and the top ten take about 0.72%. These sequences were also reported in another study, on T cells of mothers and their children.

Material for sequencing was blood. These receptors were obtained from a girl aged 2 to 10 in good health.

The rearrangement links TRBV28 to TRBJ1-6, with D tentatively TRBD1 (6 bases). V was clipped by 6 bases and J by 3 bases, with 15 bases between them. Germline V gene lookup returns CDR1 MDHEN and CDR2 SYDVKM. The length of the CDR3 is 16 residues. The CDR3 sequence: CASSMLQGNYNSPLHF. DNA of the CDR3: TGTGCCAGCAGCATGCTACAGGGAAACTATAATTCACCCCTCCACTTT. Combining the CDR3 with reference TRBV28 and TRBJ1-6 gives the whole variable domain DVKVTQSSRYLVKRTGEKVFLECVQDMDHENMFWYRQDPGLGLRLIYFSYDVKMKEKGDIPEGYSVSREKKERFSLILESASTNQTSMYLCASSMLQGNYNSPLHFGNGTRLTVT.

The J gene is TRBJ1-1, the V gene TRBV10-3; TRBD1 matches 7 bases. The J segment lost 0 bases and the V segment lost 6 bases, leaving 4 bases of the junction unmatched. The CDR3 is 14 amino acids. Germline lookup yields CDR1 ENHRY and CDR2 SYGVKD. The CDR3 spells CAIRGTAMNTEAFF. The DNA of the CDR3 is TGTGCCATCAGGGGGACAGCCATGAACACTGAAGCTTTCTTT.

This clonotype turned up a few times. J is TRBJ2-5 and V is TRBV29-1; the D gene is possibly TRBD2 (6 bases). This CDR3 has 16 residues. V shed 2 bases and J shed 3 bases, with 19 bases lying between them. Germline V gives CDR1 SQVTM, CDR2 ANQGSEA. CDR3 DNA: TGCAGCGTTGAACTCTGGCAAGCGGGTATCAAAGAGACCCAGTACTTC. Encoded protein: CSVELWQAGIKETQYF.

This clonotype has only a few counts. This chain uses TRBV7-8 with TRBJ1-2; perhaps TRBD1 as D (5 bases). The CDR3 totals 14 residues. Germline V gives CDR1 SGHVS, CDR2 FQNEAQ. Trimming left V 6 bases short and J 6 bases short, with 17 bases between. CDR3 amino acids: CASSGRDGLDGYTF. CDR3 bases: TGTGCCAGCAGTGGGAGGGACGGACTTGATGGCTACACCTTC.

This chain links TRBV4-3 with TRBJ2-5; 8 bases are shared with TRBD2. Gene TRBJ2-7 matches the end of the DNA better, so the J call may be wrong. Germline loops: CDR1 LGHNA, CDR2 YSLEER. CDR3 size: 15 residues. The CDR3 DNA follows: TGCGCCAGCAGCCATCAAGCGGGGGCCTCCTACGAGCAGTACTTC. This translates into CASSHQAGASYEQYF.

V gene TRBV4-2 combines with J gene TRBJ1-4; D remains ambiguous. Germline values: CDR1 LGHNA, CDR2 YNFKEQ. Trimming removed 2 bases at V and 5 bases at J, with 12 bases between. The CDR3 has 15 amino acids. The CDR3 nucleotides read TGTGCCAGCAGCCAACAAAGACCGACGAATGAAAAACTGTTTTTT. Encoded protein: CASSQQRPTNEKLFF.

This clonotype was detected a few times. The CDR3 reads CASSVRVPYGYTF. In nucleotides, the CDR3 is TGTGCCAGCAGCGTCAGGGTCCCCTATGGCTACACCTTC. The J gene is TRBJ1-2, the V gene TRBV6-1; D may be TRBD1 (5 bases). This CDR3 contains 13 residues. V was trimmed by 6 bases and J by 4 bases, leaving 12 bases between them. Germline CDR1 MNHNS, CDR2 SASEGT.

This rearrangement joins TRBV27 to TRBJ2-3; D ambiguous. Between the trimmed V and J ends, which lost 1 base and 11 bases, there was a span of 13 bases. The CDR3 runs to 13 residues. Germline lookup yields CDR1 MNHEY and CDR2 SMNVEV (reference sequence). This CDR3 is CASSLLVGSRQYF. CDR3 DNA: TGTGCCAGCAGTTTATTGGTTGGGTCTAGGCAGTATTTT.

The CDR3 DNA sequence: TGTGCCAGCAGCCTTACCGGGGGGATCAACGAGCAGTACTTC. Protein product: CASSLTGGINEQYF. This chain links TRBV7-9 with TRBJ2-7; 7 bases align to TRBD2. Trimming took 5 bases from V and 5 from J; bases not matched to a gene: 9. Germline V gene sequence: CDR1 SEHNR, CDR2 FQNEAQ (reference sequence). This CDR3 contains 14 residues.

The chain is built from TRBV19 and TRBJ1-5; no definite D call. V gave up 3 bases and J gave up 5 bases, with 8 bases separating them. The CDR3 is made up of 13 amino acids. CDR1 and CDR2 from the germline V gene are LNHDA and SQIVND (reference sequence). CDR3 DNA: TGTGCCAGTAGTATCCGGACCTATCAGCCCCAGCATTTT. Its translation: CASSIRTYQPQHF.

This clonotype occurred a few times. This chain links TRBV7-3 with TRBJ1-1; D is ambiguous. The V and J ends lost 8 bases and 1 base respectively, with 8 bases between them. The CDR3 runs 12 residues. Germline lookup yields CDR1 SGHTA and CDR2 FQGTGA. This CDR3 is CASAGPNTEAFF. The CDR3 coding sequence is TGTGCCAGCGCAGGTCCGAACACTGAAGCTTTCTTT. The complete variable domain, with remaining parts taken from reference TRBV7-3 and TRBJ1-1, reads GAGVSQTPSNKVTEKGKYVELRCDPISGHTALYWYRQSLGQGPEFLIYFQGTGAADDSGLPNDRFFAVRPEGSVSTLKIQRTERGDSAVYLCASAGPNTEAFFGQGTRLTVV.

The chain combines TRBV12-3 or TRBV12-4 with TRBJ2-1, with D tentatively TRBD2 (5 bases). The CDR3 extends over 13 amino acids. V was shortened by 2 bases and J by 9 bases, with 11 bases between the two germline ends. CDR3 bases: TGTGCCAGCAGTTTAAGCGGTCGGGGTGAGCAGTTCTTC. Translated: CASSLSGRGEQFF.

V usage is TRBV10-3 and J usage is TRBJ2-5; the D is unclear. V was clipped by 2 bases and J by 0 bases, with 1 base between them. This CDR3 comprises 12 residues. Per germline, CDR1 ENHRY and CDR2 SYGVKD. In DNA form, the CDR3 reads TGTGCCATCAGTGAGGACCAAGAGACCCAGTACTTC. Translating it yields CAISEDQETQYF.

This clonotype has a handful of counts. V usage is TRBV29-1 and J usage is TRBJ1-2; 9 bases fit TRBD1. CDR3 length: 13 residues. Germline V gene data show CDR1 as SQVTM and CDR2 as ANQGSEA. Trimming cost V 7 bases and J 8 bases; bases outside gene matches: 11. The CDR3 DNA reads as TGCAGCGGCGGCCCGGGACAGGGAACCGGCTACACCTTC. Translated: CSGGPGQGTGYTF.

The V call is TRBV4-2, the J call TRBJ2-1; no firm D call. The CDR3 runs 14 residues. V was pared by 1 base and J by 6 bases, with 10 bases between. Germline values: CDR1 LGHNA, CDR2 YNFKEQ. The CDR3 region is CASSQGASLNEQFF. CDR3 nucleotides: TGTGCCAGCAGCCAAGGGGCCAGTCTCAATGAGCAGTTCTTC.

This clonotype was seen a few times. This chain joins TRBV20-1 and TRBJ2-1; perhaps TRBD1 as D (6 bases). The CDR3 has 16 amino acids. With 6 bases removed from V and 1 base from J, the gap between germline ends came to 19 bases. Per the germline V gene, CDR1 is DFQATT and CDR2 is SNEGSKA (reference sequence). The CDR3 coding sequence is TGCAGTGCCCTAAGAGGGACACAAACTTCCTACAATGAGCAGTTCTTC. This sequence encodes CSALRGTQTSYNEQFF.

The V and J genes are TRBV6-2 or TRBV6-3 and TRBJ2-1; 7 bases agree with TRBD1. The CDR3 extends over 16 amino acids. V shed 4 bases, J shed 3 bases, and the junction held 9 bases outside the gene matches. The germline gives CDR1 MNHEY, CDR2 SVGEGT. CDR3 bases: TGTGCCAGCAGTTCCTGGGAAGGGGGCAACTACAATGAGCAGTTCTTC. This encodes CASSSWEGGNYNEQFF.

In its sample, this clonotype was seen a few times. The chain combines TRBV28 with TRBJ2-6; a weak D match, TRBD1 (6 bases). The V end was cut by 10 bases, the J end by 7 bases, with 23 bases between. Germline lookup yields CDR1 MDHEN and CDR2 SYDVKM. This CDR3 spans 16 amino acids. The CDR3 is CATLSVTYRAANVLTF. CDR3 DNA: TGTGCCACCCTTTCGGTTACCTACAGGGCCGCCAACGTCCTGACTTTC.

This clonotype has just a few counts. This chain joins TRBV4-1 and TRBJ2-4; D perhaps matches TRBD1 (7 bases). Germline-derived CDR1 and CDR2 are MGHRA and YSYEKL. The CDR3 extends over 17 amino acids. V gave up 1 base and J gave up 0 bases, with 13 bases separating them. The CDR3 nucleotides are TGCGCCAGCAGCCAAGTTGCGGGACAGCTAGCCAAAAACATTCAGTACTTC. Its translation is CASSQVAGQLAKNIQYF.

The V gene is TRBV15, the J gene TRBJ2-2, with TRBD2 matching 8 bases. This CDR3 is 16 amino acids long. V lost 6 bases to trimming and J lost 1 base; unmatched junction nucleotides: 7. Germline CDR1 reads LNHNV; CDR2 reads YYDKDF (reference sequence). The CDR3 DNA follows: TGTGCCACCAGTCGAGGAGCGGGGGAGAACACCGGGGAGCTGTTTTTT. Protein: CATSRGAGENTGELFF.

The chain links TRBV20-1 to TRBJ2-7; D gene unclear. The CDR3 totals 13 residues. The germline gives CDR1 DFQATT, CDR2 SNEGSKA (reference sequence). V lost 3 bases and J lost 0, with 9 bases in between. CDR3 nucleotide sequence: TGCAGTGCTAGGGGTGGATTCTCCTACGAGCAGTACTTC. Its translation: CSARGGFSYEQYF.

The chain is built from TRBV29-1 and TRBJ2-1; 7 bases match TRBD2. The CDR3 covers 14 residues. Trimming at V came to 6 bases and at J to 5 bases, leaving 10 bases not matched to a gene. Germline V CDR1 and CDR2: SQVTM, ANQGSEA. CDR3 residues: CSVGVAGVHNEQFF. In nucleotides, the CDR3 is TGCAGCGTAGGAGTGGCGGGAGTTCACAATGAGCAGTTCTTC.

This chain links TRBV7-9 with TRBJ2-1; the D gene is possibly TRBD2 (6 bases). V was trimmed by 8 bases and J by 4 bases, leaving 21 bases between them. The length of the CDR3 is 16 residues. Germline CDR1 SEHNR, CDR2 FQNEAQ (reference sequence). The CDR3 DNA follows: TGTGCCAGCCACAGCCCCGTCCAGCGGGCTTACAATGAGCAGTTCTTC. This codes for CASHSPVQRAYNEQFF. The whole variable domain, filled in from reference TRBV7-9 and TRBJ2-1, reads DTGVSQNPRHKITKRGQNVTFRCDPISEHNRLYWYRQTLGQGPEFLTYFQNEAQLEKSRLLSDRFSAERPKGSFSTLEIQRTEQGDSAMYLCASHSPVQRAYNEQFFGPGTRLTVL.

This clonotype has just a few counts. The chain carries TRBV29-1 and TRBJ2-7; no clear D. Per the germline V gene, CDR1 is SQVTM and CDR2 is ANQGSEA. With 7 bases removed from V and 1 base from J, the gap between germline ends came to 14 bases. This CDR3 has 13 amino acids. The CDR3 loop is CSAETPSSYEQYF. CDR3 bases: TGCAGCGCCGAGACACCCTCATCCTACGAGCAGTACTTC.

The CDR3 reads CASSGTTVDSYEQYF. CDR3 coding DNA: TGTGCCAGCAGTGGAACAACCGTGGACAGTTACGAGCAGTACTTC. The chain joins TRBV12-3 or TRBV12-4 to TRBJ2-7; weak D call: TRBD1 (6 bases). The CDR3 is made up of 15 amino acids. The ends were cut back, 5 bases at V and 4 bases at J, with 18 bases in the middle.

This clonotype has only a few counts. The CDR3 nucleotides read TGCAGTGCTAGAGGATTTAATACCGGGGAGCTGTTTTTT. It translates to CSARGFNTGELFF. The rearrangement joins TRBV20-1 to TRBJ2-2; D gene uncertain. The germline V gene encodes CDR1 DFQATT and CDR2 SNEGSKA (reference sequence). V was cut by 1 base and J by 5 bases, with 8 bases left in between. This CDR3 has 13 amino acids.

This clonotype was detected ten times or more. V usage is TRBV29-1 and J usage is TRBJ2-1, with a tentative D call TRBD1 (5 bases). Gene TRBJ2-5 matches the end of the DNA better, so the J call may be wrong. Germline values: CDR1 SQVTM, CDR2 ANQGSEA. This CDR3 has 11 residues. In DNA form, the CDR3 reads TGCAGCGTTCAAAGGGGAGAGACCCAGTACTTC. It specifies CSVQRGETQYF.

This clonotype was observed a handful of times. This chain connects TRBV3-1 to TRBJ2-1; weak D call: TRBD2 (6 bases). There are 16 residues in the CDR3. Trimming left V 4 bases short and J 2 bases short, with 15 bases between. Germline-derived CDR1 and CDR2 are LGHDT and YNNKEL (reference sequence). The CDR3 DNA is TGTGCCAGCAGCCGCGACGCTCTAGCGCCCTACAATGAGCAGTTCTTC. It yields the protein CASSRDALAPYNEQFF.

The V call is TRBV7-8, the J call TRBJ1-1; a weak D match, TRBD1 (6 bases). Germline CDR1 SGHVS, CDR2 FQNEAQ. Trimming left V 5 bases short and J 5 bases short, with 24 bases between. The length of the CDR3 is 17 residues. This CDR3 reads CASSLKRDSGARTEAFF. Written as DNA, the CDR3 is TGTGCCAGCAGCCTAAAAAGGGACTCAGGGGCACGGACTGAAGCTTTCTTT. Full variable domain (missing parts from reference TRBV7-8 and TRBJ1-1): GAGVSQSPRYKVAKRGQDVALRCDPISGHVSLFWYQQALGQGPEFLTYFQNEAQLDKSGLPSDRFFAERPEGSVSTLKIQRTQQEDSAVYLCASSLKRDSGARTEAFFGQGTRLTVV.

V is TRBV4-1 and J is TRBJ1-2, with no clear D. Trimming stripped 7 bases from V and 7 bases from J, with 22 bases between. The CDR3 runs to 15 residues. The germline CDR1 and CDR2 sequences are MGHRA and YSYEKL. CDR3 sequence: CASTPREGWSGGYTF. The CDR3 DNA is TGCGCCAGCACCCCGAGGGAGGGTTGGTCCGGTGGCTACACCTTC.